These T cell receptor beta chains were read from a single sample in a study of shared clonotypes between healthy human individuals. The data were produced by immunoSEQ multiplex PCR, yet TCRdb's version contains in-frame clones alone and is incomplete. The sample includes approximately 940,000 clones, about three quarters of them seen just once. Material: memory CD4+ T cells sorted from blood. These TCRs come from a man between 18 and 29 years old in good health. Both conserved end residues are part of each CDR3. The D gene is left open where the match is weak. Clone sizes are given selectively: once, few, many, or a class where the clone is expanded.

V gene	CDR3 length	D gene	J gene	clone size	CDR3 DNA	CDR3 protein
TRBV28	14	TRBD1	TRBJ1-5	-	TGTGCCAGCAGCCTGGACAGGGGTGATCAGCCCCAGCATTTT	CASSLDRGDQPQHF
TRBV4-1	16	-	TRBJ2-3	-	TGCGCCAGCAGCCCTTATACCGGGGGCCGCACAGATACGCAGTATTTT	CASSPYTGGRTDTQYF
TRBV5-1	15	TRBD1	TRBJ2-7	-	TGCGCCAGCAGCCTTGCGCAGACAGGGGGTAACGAGCAGTACTTC	CASSLAQTGGNEQYF
TRBV5-6	15	TRBD1	TRBJ2-3	-	TGTGCCAGCAGCGGCGGGACAGGGGGCTCAGATACGCAGTATTTT	CASSGGTGGSDTQYF
TRBV7-2	14	-	TRBJ1-6	once	TGTGCCAGCAGCCAGGGGTTTGTGAATTCACCCCTCCACTTT	CASSQGFVNSPLHF
TRBV9	15	-	TRBJ2-1	-	TGTGCCAGCGGAAGGTCGCAGCCTGGGAGAAATGAGCAGTTCTTC	CASGRSQPGRNEQFF
TRBV27	15	TRBD1	TRBJ1-5	once	TGTGCCAGCAGTAGACAGGGCCTGGGGAATCAGCCCCAGCATTTT	CASSRQGLGNQPQHF
TRBV5-1	16	TRBD1	TRBJ1-6	-	TGCGCCAGCAGCCTTAAGACAGGGTCGCCTAATTCACCCCTCCACTTT	CASSLKTGSPNSPLHF
TRBV5-1	15	-	TRBJ2-1	-	TGCGCCAGCAGCTTGGGTAGCGGTGGCTACAATGAGCAGTTCTTC	CASSLGSGGYNEQFF
TRBV18	13	-	TRBJ2-2	-	TGTGCCAGCTCGCTAATGAACACCGGGGAGCTGTTTTTT	CASSLMNTGELFF
TRBV5-1	16	TRBD2	TRBJ2-5	-	TGCGCCAGCAGCTTGGAGTCTAGCGGGGGGCAAGAGACCCAGTACTTC	CASSLESSGGQETQYF
TRBV18	11	-	TRBJ2-1	-	TGTGCCAGCTCACCCTTGGGACAGCAGTTCTTC	CASSPLGQQFF
TRBV11-2	15	-	TRBJ2-7	-	TGTGCCAGCAGCTTAGTCCTAGACTACCTTTACGAGCAGTACTTC	CASSLVLDYLYEQYF
TRBV6-1	14	-	TRBJ1-6	many	TGTGCCAGCAGTGGGACACCTAATAATTCACCCCTCCACTTT	CASSGTPNNSPLHF
TRBV2	12	-	TRBJ1-1	-	TGTGCCAGCAGTGGAGACTCCAGAGAAGCTTTCTTT	CASSGDSREAFF
TRBV10-3	13	TRBD1	TRBJ2-5	-	TGTGCCATCAGTATCGGGACAGAAGAGACCCAGTACTTC	CAISIGTEETQYF